This T cell receptor (beta chain) came from a study of human T cells and chemical hapten exposure. TCRdb itself ran the RACE reads through MiXCR, one entry per CDR3 protein. The sample shows under 200,000 distinct CDR3 sequences, roughly 26% of them seen only once. Trimming left V 5 bases short and J 1 base short, with 21 bases between. This CDR3 is built from 17 residues. CDR1 and CDR2 (germline): SEHNR, FQNEAQ (reference sequence). Time point denoted: patch test 3, about 24 weeks after DPC sensitization. The treatment is: therapeutic diphenylcyclopropenone sensitization with weekly scalp DPC. This clonotype originated in a woman in her late teens or twenties with alopecia areata. Some clones in this sample may be carry-over from other donors' samples. The input for sequencing was whole blood, taken in connection with sensitization to the hapten diphenylcyclopropenone (DPC). The chain is built from TRBV7-9 and TRBJ2-7; D is uncertain. The CDR3 spells CASSPREVLPPSYEQYF. The CDR3 nucleotides are TGTGCCAGCAGCCCGAGAGAGGTACTGCCGCCTTCCTACGAGCAGTACTTC.